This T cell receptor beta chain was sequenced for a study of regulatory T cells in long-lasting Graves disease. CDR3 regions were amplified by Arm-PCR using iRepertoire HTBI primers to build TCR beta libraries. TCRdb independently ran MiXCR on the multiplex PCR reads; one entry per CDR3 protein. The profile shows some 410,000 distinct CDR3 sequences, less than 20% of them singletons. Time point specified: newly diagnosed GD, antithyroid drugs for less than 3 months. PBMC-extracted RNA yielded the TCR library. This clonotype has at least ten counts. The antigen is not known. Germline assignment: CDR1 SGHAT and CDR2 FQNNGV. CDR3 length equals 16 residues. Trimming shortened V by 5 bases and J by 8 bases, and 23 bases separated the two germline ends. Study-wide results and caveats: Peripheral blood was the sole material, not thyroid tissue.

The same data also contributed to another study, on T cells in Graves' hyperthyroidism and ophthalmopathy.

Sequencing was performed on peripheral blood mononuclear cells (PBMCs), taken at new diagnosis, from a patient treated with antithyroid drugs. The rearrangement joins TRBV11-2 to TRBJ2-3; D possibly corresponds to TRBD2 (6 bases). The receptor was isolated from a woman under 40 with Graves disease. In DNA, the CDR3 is TGTGCCAGCAGCCCTGGAGGGAGCTACGAAACAAGTACGCAGTATTTT. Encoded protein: CASSPGGSYETSTQYF.